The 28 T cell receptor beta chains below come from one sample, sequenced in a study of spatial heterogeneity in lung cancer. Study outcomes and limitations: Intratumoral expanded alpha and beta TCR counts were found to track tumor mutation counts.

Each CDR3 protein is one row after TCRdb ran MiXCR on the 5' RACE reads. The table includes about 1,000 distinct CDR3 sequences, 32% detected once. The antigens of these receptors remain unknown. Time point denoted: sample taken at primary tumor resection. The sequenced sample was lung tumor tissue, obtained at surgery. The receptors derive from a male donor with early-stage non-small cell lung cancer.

CDR3 nucleotides: TGCGCCAGCTGCCTTTTCGGGGCCATGGAAGAGACCCAGTACTTC. Translation gives CASCLFGAMEETQYF. The chain is built from TRBV5-1 and TRBJ2-5; D is tentatively TRBD1 or TRBD2 (5 bases each). Trimming cost V 7 bases and J 3 bases, with 19 bases left between them. Germline values: CDR1 SGHRS, CDR2 YFSETQ. The CDR3 has 15 amino acids. Full variable domain (remainder filled in from reference TRBV5-1 and TRBJ2-5): KAGVTQTPRYLIKTRGQQVTLSCSPISGHRSVSWYQQTPGQGLQFLFEYFSETQRNKGNFPGRFSGRQFSNSRSEMNVSTLELGDSALYLCASCLFGAMEETQYFGPGTRLLVL.

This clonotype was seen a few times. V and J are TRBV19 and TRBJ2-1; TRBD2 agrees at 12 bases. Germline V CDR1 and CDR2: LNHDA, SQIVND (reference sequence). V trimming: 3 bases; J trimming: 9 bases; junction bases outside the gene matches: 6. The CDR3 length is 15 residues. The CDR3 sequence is CASSIGLAGRSEQFF. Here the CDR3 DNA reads TGTGCCAGTAGTATCGGACTAGCGGGAAGAAGTGAGCAGTTCTTC.

CDR3 amino acids: CASRETVLANEQYF. CDR3 sequence (DNA): TGTGCCAGCAGGGAAACAGTACTAGCGAATGAGCAGTACTTC. The chain recombines TRBV2 with TRBJ2-7; TRBD2 matches 7 bases. The CDR3 sequence is 14 residues long. The ends lost 6 bases at V and 7 bases at J; junction bases unmatched: 12. The germline CDR1 and CDR2 sequences are SNHLY and FYNNEI. The whole variable domain, filled in from reference TRBV2 and TRBJ2-7, reads EPEVTQTPSHQVTQMGQEVILRCVPISNHLYFYWYRQILGQKVEFLVSFYNNEISEKSEIFDDQFSVERPDGSNFTLKIRSTKLEDSAMYFCASRETVLANEQYFGPGTRLTVT.

In DNA, the CDR3 is TGTGCCAGCAGGTCGGACAGCTACGAGCAGTACTTC. This translates into CASRSDSYEQYF. The J gene is TRBJ2-7, the V gene TRBV2; D possibly corresponds to TRBD1 (6 bases). The germline CDR1 and CDR2 sequences are SNHLY and FYNNEI. Trimming left V 6 bases short and J 3 bases short, with 9 bases between. This CDR3 region has 12 residues.

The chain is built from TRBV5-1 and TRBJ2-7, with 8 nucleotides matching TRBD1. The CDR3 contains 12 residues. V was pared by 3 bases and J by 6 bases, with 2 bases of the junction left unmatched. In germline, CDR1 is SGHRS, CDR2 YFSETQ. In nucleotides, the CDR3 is TGCGCCAGCAGCTGGGGACAGGCCGAGCAGTACTTC. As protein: CASSWGQAEQYF.

In nucleotides, the CDR3 is TGCAGCGCCTGGACTAGCGGGAGGAGGAATGAGCAGTTCTTC. Amino acids: CSAWTSGRRNEQFF. This chain joins TRBV29-1 and TRBJ2-1; 14 bases map to TRBD2. The CDR3 consists of 14 residues. V was clipped by 7 bases and J by 7 bases; unmatched bases: 6. Germline V lookup: CDR1 SQVTM, CDR2 ANQGSEA.

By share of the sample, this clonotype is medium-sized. DNA for the CDR3: TGTGCCAGCAGTTACCAGAAAAGCTCCTATAATTCACCCCTCCACTTT. Amino acids: CASSYQKSSYNSPLHF. The J gene is TRBJ1-6, the V gene TRBV6-5; D is undetermined. V lost 2 bases, J lost 0 bases, and 8 bases lay in between. The CDR3 runs 16 residues. Germline V gene sequence: CDR1 MNHEY, CDR2 SVGAGI.

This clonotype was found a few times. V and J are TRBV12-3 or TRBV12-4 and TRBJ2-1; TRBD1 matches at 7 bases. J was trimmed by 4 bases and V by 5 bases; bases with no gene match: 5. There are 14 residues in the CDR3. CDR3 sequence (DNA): TGTGCCAGCAGTCGTCCGGGACAGTACAATGAGCAGTTCTTC. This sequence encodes CASSRPGQYNEQFF.

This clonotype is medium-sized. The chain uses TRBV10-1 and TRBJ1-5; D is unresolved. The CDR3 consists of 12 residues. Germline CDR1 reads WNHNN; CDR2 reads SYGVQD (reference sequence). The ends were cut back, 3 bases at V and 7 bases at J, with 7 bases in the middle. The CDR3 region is CASSDLGQPQHF. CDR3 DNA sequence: TGCGCCAGCAGTGATCTGGGGCAGCCCCAGCATTTT.

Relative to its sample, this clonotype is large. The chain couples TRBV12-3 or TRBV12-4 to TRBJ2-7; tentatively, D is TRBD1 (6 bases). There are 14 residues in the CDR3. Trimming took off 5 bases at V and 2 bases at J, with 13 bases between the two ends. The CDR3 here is CASSLTGNPYEQYF. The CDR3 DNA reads TGTGCCAGCAGTCTCACAGGGAACCCCTACGAGCAGTACTTC.

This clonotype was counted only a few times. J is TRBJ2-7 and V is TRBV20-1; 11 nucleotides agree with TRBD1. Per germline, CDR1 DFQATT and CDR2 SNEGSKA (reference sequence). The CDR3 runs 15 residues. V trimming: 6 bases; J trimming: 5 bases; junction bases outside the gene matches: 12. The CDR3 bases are TGCAGTGCCCTTGCGGGGGACAGGGGGATGGACGAGCAGTACTTC. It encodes CSALAGDRGMDEQYF.

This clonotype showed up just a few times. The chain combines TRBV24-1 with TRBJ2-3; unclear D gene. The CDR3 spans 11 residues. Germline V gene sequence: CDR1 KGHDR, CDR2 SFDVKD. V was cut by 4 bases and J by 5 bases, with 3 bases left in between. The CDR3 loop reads CATSEGDTQYF. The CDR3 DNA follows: TGTGCCACCAGTGAGGGAGATACGCAGTATTTT.

CDR3 sequence (DNA): TGCGCCAGCAGTCAGCTGAGACAGACCACCGGGGAGCTGTTTTTT. It translates to CASSQLRQTTGELFF. The rearrangement links TRBV23-1 to TRBJ2-2, with TRBD1 as a possible D gene (5 bases). TRBV23-1 is assigned to the ORF class and has an uncertain function. Trimming stripped 3 bases from V and 4 bases from J, with 12 bases between. This CDR3 region has 15 residues.

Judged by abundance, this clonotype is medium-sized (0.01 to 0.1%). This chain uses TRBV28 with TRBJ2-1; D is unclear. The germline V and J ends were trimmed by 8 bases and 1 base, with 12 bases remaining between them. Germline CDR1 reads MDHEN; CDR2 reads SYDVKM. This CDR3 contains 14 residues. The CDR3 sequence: CASRQGISYNEQFF. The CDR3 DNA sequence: TGTGCCAGCCGTCAAGGGATATCCTACAATGAGCAGTTCTTC. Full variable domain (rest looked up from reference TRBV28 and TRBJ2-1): DVKVTQSSRYLVKRTGEKVFLECVQDMDHENMFWYRQDPGLGLRLIYFSYDVKMKEKGDIPEGYSVSREKKERFSLILESASTNQTSMYLCASRQGISYNEQFFGPGTRLTVL.

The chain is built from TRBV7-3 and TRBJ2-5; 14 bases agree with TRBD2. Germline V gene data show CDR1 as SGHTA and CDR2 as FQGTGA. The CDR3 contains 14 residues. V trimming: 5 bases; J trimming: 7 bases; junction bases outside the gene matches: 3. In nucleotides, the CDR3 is TGTGCCAGCAGCCAGGGACTAGCGGGAGCGACCCAGTACTTC. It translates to CASSQGLAGATQYF.

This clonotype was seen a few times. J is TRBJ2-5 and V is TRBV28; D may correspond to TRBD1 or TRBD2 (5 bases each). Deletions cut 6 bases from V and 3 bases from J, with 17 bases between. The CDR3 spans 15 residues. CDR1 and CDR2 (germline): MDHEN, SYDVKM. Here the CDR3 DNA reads TGTGCCAGCAGCCCCTCCGGGACGCGGGAAGAGACCCAGTACTTC. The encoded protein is CASSPSGTREETQYF.

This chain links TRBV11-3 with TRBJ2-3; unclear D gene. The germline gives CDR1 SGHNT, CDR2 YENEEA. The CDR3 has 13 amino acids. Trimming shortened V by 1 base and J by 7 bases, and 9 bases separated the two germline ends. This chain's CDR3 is CASSLGNGNTQYF. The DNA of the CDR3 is TGTGCCAGCAGCTTAGGGAACGGAAATACGCAGTATTTT.

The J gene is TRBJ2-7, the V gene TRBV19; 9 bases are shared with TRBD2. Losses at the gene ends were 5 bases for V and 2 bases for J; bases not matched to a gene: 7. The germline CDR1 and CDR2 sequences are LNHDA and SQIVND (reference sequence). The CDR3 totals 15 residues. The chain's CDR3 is CASSWVAGETYEQYF. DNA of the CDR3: TGTGCCAGTAGTTGGGTAGCGGGAGAGACCTACGAGCAGTACTTC.

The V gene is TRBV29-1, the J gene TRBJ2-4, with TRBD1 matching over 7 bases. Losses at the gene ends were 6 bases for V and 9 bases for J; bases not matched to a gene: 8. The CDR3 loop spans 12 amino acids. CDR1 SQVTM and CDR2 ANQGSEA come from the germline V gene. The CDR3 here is CSVLTGPAIQYF. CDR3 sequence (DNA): TGCAGCGTACTGACAGGGCCCGCCATTCAGTACTTC.

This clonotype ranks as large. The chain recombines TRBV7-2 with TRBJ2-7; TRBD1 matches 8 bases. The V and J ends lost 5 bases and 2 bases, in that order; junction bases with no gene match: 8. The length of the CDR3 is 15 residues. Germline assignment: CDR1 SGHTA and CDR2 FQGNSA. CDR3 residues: CASSLVGQGTYEQYF. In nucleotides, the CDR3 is TGTGCCAGCAGCCTAGTAGGACAGGGCACCTACGAGCAGTACTTC.

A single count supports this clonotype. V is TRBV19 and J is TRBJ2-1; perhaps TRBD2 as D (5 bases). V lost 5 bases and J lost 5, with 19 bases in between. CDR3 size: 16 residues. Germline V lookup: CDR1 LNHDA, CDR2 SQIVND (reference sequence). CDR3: CASSVSVGGGHNEQFF. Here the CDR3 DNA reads TGTGCCAGTAGTGTCTCAGTAGGAGGCGGTCACAATGAGCAGTTCTTC.

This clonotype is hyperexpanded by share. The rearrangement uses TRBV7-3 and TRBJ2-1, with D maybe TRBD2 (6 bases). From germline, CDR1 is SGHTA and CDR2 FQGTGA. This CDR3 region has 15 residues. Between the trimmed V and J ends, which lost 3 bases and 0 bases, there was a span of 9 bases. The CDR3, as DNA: TGTGCCAGCAGCTTGGCGGGGAGCTCCTACAATGAGCAGTTCTTC. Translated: CASSLAGSSYNEQFF.

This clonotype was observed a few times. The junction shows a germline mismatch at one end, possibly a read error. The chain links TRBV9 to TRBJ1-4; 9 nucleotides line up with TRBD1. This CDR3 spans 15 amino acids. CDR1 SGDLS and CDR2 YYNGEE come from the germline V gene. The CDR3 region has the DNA TGTGTCAGCAGCGGTCAACAGGGGGCGAGTGAAAAACTGTTTTTT. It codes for CVSSGQQGASEKLFF.

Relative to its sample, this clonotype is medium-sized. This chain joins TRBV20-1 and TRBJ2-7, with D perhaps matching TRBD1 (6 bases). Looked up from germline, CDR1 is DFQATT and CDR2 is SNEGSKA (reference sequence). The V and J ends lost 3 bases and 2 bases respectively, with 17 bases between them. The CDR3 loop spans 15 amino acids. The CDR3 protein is CSASWLQGVTYEQYF. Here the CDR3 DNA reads TGCAGTGCTAGTTGGTTACAGGGTGTAACCTACGAGCAGTACTTC.

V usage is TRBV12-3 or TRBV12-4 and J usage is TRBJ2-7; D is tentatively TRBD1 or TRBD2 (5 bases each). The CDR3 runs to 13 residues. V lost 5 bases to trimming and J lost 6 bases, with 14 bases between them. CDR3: CASSPGPAGEQYF. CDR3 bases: TGTGCCAGCAGTCCGGGACCTGCCGGCGAGCAGTACTTC.

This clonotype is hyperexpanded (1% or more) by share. CDR3 loop: CSVEEDEQFF. CDR3 sequence (DNA): TGCAGCGTTGAAGAGGATGAGCAGTTCTTC. V usage is TRBV29-1 and J usage is TRBJ2-1; D not certain. Trimming cost V 0 bases and J 8 bases, with 2 bases left between them. The CDR3 runs 10 residues. The V gene's germline CDR1 is SQVTM and CDR2 ANQGSEA.

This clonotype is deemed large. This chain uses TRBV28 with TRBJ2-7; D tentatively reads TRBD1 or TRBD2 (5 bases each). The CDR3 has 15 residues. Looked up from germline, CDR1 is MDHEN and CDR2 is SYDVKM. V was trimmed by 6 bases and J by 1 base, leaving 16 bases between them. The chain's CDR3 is CASSQSGTSSYEQYF. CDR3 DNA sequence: TGTGCCAGCAGCCAATCCGGGACGAGTTCCTACGAGCAGTACTTC.

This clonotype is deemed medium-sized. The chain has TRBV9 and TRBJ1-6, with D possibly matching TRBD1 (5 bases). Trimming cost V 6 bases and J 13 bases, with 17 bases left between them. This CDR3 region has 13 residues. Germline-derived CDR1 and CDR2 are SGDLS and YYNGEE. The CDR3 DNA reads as TGTGCCAGCACCGGGGGGACGGGACCCCCCCTCCACTTT. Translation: CASTGGTGPPLHF.